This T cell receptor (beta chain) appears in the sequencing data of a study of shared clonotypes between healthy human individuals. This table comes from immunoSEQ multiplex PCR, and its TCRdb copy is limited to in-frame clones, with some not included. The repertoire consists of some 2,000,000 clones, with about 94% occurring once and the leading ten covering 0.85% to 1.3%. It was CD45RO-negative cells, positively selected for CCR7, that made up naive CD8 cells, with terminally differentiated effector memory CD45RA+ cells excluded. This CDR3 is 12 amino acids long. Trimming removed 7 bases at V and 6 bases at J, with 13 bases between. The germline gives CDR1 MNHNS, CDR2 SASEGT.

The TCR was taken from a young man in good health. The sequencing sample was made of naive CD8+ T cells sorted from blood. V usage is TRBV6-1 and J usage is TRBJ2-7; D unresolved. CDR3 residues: CASMFGSAEQYF. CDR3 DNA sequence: TGTGCCAGCATGTTCGGATCGGCCGAGCAGTACTTC.